This T cell receptor beta chain was recovered during a study of somatic mutations in cytotoxic T cells in rheumatoid arthritis. Some clones are missing from TCRdb's copy, which holds only in-frame ones; the method was immunoSEQ multiplex PCR. The sample lists some 12,000 clones; about four fifths were seen once. Per germline, CDR1 LGHNA and CDR2 YNFKEQ. The CDR3 length is 15 residues. The V and J ends lost 3 bases and 5 bases, in that order; junction bases with no gene match: 9. This clonotype was obtained from a woman aged 60-75 years in good health. Sequenced input: CD8+ T cells sorted from blood. V is TRBV4-2 and J is TRBJ1-2; the match to TRBD1 covers 7 bases. Here the CDR3 DNA reads TGTGCCAGCAGCCAGACGGACAGGCTCGGGTATGGCTACACCTTC. Translating gives CASSQTDRLGYGYTF.